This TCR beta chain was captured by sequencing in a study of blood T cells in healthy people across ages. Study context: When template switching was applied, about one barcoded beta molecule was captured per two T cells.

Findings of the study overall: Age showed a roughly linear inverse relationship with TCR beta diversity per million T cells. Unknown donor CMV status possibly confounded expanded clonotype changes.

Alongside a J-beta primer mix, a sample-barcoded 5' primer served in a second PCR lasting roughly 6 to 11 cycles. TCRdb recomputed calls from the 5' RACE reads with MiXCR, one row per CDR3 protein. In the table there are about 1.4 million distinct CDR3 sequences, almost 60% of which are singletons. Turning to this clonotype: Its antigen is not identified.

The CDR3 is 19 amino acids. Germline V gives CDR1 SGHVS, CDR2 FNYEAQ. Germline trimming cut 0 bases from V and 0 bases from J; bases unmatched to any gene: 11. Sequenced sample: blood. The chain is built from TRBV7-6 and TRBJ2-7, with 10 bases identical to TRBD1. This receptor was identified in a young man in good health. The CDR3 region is CASSLARDRGRTGSYEQYF. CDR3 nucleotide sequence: TGTGCCAGCAGCTTAGCCCGGGACAGGGGCCGAACTGGCTCCTACGAGCAGTACTTC.